The T cell receptor (beta chain) described here comes from a study of T cell repertoires in cytomegalovirus infection. For the study at large: It was the public TCR beta signatures that indicated both CMV infection and matching HLA type.

V was pared by 4 bases and J by 5 bases, with 11 bases between. CDR3 size: 13 residues. Details on this clonotype: The antigen remains unidentified.

The study's findings and limits: Cumulative public TCR beta family frequency identified carriers of CMV plus the relevant HLA.

TCRdb recomputed calls from the reads with MiXCR, one row per CDR3 protein. The sample records roughly 990,000 distinct CDR3 sequences, 31% being singletons. The V call is TRBV12-3 or TRBV12-4, the J call TRBJ1-2; D perhaps matches TRBD1 (5 bases). The receptor's source is a human donor in good health (CMV status not recorded). Some clones in this sample may be carry-over from other donors' samples. Sample: cultured CD8+ T cells from PBMCs, taken from culture after CMV antigen stimulation. DNA for the CDR3: TGTGCCAGCAGTTCCGGGACTTCTTATGGCTACACCTTC. This translates into CASSSGTSYGYTF.